This TCR beta chain was observed in a study of T cells in localized non-small cell lung cancer. Sequencing used immunoSEQ multiplex PCR; TCRdb keeps in-frame clones, though not all of them. This repertoire shows about 21,000 clones, around 90% found once; its top ten account for almost 30%. The germline gives CDR1 WSHSY, CDR2 SAAADI. The CDR3 is 13 residues long. The germline V and J ends were trimmed by 7 bases and 5 bases, with 14 bases remaining between them. Source: peripheral blood mononuclear cells, taken before any cancer treatment. This chain joins TRBV10-2 and TRBJ1-1; D not resolved. This TCR derives from a male donor at least 60 years old with stage II lung adenocarcinoma. This CDR3 is CASMYSGGTEAFF. The CDR3 DNA sequence: TGCGCCAGCATGTACAGCGGAGGGACTGAAGCTTTCTTT.